Presented here are 18 T cell receptor beta chains from one specimen sequenced in a study of tumor-infiltrating lymphocytes in primary liver carcinoma. Unsorted whole blood served as the source of blood RNA, and germline DNA was extracted as well. The template, approximately 500 ng total RNA, yielded TCR beta cDNA made with a constant-region primer. Generation of the TCR beta libraries relied on three nested multiplex PCR rounds using slightly modified ARM-PCR. TRBV1-TRBV30 forward and Cbeta reverse primers drove the first two approximately 11-cycle rounds. MiXCR, run by TCRdb on the multiplex PCR reads, gives a single entry per CDR3 protein. The sample includes fewer than 350,000 distinct CDR3 sequences, about 62% of them seen just once. The sequenced sample consisted of peripheral blood. Every receptor here comes from a man between 40 and 49 years old with primary liver carcinoma and hepatitis B virus infection.

This clonotype has ten or more counts. The chain's CDR3 is CASSQSLTGFNQPQHF. Written as DNA, the CDR3 is TGCGCCAGCAGCCAAAGCCTGACAGGATTCAATCAGCCCCAGCATTTT. This rearrangement joins TRBV4-3 to TRBJ1-5; TRBD1 might be the D (6 bases). CDR3 length equals 16 residues. Between the trimmed V and J ends, which lost 2 bases and 3 bases, there was a span of 14 bases. The germline gives CDR1 LGHNA, CDR2 YSLEER.

With regard to this clonotype: This clone may be a read error of a much larger clone one base away. The gene calls are TRBV6-5 and TRBJ2-4, with D possibly matching TRBD1 (6 bases). The germline V and J ends were trimmed by 2 bases and 2 bases, with 13 bases remaining between them. This CDR3 contains 16 residues. CDR1 and CDR2 (germline): MNHEY, SVGAGI. CDR3 amino acids: CASSYVGRGSKNIQYF. The CDR3 DNA is TGTGCCAGCAGTTACGTTGGCAGGGGCTCCAAAAACATTCAGTACTTC.

This clonotype is categorized as medium-sized. The CDR3 coding sequence is TGTGCCAGCAGCCCAGGGACGGGGGCAGATACGCAGTATTTT. Translated, it gives CASSPGTGADTQYF. The V gene is TRBV11-1, the J gene TRBJ2-3; tentative D call: TRBD2 (6 bases). The CDR3 length is 14 residues. V was shortened by 5 bases and J by 4 bases, with 13 bases between the two germline ends. The germline V gene has CDR1 SGHAT and CDR2 FQDESV (reference sequence). The complete variable domain, with remaining parts taken from reference TRBV11-1 and TRBJ2-3, reads EAEVAQSPRYKITEKSQAVAFWCDPISGHATLYWYRQILGQGPELLVQFQDESVVDDSQLPKDRFSAERLKGVDSTLKIQPAELGDSAMYLCASSPGTGADTQYFGPGTRLTVL.

This rearrangement joins TRBV11-3 to TRBJ2-7; the D gene is possibly TRBD1 (6 bases). Germline CDR1 SGHNT, CDR2 YENEEA. V lost 9 bases and J 1 base, leaving 16 bases between the germline ends. CDR3 length: 14 amino acids. CDR3 in amino acids: CARSNTGLSYEQYF. The DNA for the CDR3 is TGTGCCAGAAGCAATACAGGGCTTTCCTACGAGCAGTACTTC.

The rearrangement links TRBV28 to TRBJ1-2, with a tentative D call TRBD1 (6 bases). CDR3 size: 14 residues. CDR1 and CDR2 from the germline V gene are MDHEN and SYDVKM. Trimming stripped 1 base from V and 5 bases from J, with 11 bases between. CDR3 bases: TGTGCCAGCAGTTTATTTCAGGGGAATTATGGCTACACCTTC. Protein: CASSLFQGNYGYTF.

Concerning this clonotype itself: A read error may produce the germline difference seen at one junction end. The chain recombines TRBV29-1 with TRBJ1-1; D remains unclear. The V gene's germline CDR1 is SQVTM and CDR2 ANQGSEA. The CDR3 length is 15 residues. CDR3 sequence: CSVSAGWGMNIEAFF. Here the CDR3 DNA reads TGCAGCGTTAGTGCGGGGTGGGGAATGAACATTGAAGCTTTCTTT.

The chain links TRBV19 to TRBJ2-7; 7 bases match TRBD1. Germline V gene lookup returns CDR1 LNHDA and CDR2 SQIVND (reference sequence). The V segment lost 6 bases and the J segment 0 bases; nucleotides outside the gene matches: 5. The CDR3 covers 14 residues. DNA for the CDR3: TGTGCCAGTAGGAAGACAGGGTCCTCCTACGAGCAGTACTTC. This encodes CASRKTGSSYEQYF.

The V gene is TRBV6-6, the J gene TRBJ2-3, with 11 bases aligning to TRBD2. Per germline, CDR1 MNHNY and CDR2 SVGAGI (reference sequence). The CDR3 contains 15 residues. V was clipped by 6 bases and J by 6 bases; unmatched bases: 8. CDR3 sequence reads: CASSASGRLVDTQYF. CDR3 bases: TGTGCCAGCAGCGCTAGCGGGAGGTTGGTCGATACGCAGTATTTT.

This clonotype was picked up many times. The J gene is TRBJ2-1, the V gene TRBV7-8; perhaps D is TRBD1 or TRBD2 (6 bases each). Germline V lookup: CDR1 SGHVS, CDR2 FQNEAQ. The V and J ends lost 5 bases and 8 bases respectively, with 16 bases between them. There are 14 residues in the CDR3. CDR3 coding DNA: TGTGCCAGCAGCCAGGGGACTCGATTCCATGAGCAGTTCTTC. Protein: CASSQGTRFHEQFF.

This rearrangement joins TRBV7-9 to TRBJ2-3, with D possibly matching TRBD1 (5 bases). Germline CDR1 reads SEHNR; CDR2 reads FQNEAQ (reference sequence). With 5 bases removed from V and 3 bases from J, the gap between germline ends came to 9 bases. The length of the CDR3 is 13 residues. CDR3 sequence: CASSPKGTDTQYF. For the CDR3, the DNA is TGTGCCAGCAGCCCTAAGGGGACAGATACGCAGTATTTT.

For this clonotype: A read error may be the cause here, since a much bigger clone is one base away. The chain carries TRBV6-2 or TRBV6-3 and TRBJ1-1; the D is unclear. The CDR3 consists of 15 residues. The V end was cut by 7 bases, the J end by 0 bases, with 15 bases between. The germline V gene has CDR1 MNHEY and CDR2 SVGEGT. CDR3 DNA sequence: TGTGCCAGCATAAGAGACTCCGGCATGAACACTGAAGCTTTCTTT. This codes for CASIRDSGMNTEAFF.

In the case of this clonotype: Since a much larger clone is just one base distant, this may be a read error. The rearrangement links TRBV5-4 to TRBJ2-7; D uncertain. Germline values: CDR1 SGHNT, CDR2 YYREEE (reference sequence). This CDR3 is built from 12 residues. The DNA of the CDR3 is TGTGCCAGCAGCTCAGAGTACTACGAGCAGTGCTTC. This gives the protein CASSSEYYEQCF.

This chain joins TRBV11-2 and TRBJ1-1; 7 bases agree with TRBD1. The J segment lost 4 bases and the V segment lost 5 bases, leaving 16 bases of the junction unmatched. The CDR3 extends over 17 amino acids. Germline-derived CDR1 and CDR2 are SGHAT and FQNNGV. CDR3 region: CASSPLRGVDRATEAFF. CDR3 nucleotides: TGTGCCAGCAGCCCACTTAGGGGGGTAGACAGGGCCACTGAAGCTTTCTTT. Full variable domain (rest looked up from reference TRBV11-2 and TRBJ1-1): EAGVAQSPRYKIIEKRQSVAFWCNPISGHATLYWYQQILGQGPKLLIQFQNNGVVDDSQLPKDRFSAERLKGVDSTLKIQPAKLEDSAVYLCASSPLRGVDRATEAFFGQGTRLTVV.

Turning to this clonotype: This may arise from a read error, as a much more abundant clone is one base away. The V call is TRBV6-5, the J call TRBJ2-2; 13 bases match TRBD2. Germline CDR1 MNHEY, CDR2 SVGAGI. Trimming removed 5 bases from V and 4 bases from J; junction bases left unmatched: 4. There are 16 residues in the CDR3. CDR3: CASSLGLAGATGELFF. CDR3 nucleotides: TGTGCCAGCAGTCTTGGACTAGCGGGAGCCACCGGGGAGCTGTTTTTT.

The table lists this clonotype with a count of one. An end of the junction differs from the germline gene, which may be a read error. The rearrangement joins TRBV6-2 or TRBV6-3 to TRBJ2-5; perhaps TRBD2 as D (6 bases). This CDR3 has 14 amino acids. Per the germline V gene, CDR1 is MNHEY and CDR2 is SVGEGT. The CDR3: CASTEGRQGESQYF. CDR3 DNA: TGTGCCAGCACCGAGGGGAGGCAGGGAGAGTCCCAGTACTTC.

On this clonotype itself: An end of the junction does not agree with germline; a read error may underlie this. V and J are TRBV24-1 and TRBJ2-1; 7 bases match TRBD2. Germline lookup yields CDR1 KGHDR and CDR2 SFDVKD. The CDR3 is 16 residues long. As DNA, the CDR3 is TGTGCCACCTGTGACCCGAGCGGGAACGCCAACAATGAGCAGTTCTTC. As protein: CATCDPSGNANNEQFF.

Regarding this clonotype: A much larger clone sits a single nucleotide away, making a read error possible. The chain links TRBV12-3 or TRBV12-4 to TRBJ1-1, with unresolved D. Trimming shortened V by 7 bases and J by 1 base, and 7 bases separated the two germline ends. CDR3 length equals 12 residues. The CDR3 here is CASNFTNTEAFF. The CDR3, as DNA: TGTGCCAGCAATTTTACGAACACTGAAGCTTTCTTT.

On this clonotype itself: Given a much more abundant clone one base away, this may be a read error. CDR3 region: CASSQDPDRQYF. CDR3 nucleotides: TGCGCCAGCAGCCAAGATCCAGATAGGCAGTATTTT. This sequence joins TRBV4-2 and TRBJ2-3; D ambiguous. CDR1 is LGHNA, CDR2 YNFKEQ, per germline. The CDR3 extends over 12 amino acids.